The T cell receptor (beta chain) under discussion was sequenced for a study of monozygotic twins with inflammatory bowel disease. Germline V CDR1 and CDR2: LNHDA, SQIVND (reference sequence). The CDR3 runs to 13 residues. Details on this clonotype: Its antigen is unknown.

The UMIs carried a 6-nucleotide sample barcode, and they were added by template switching. TCRdb reprocessed the 5' RACE reads, with one entry per CDR3 protein and no DNA. Recorded for this sample: some 400,000 distinct CDR3 sequences. Study-level findings and limits: No difference in repertoire similarity was seen between concordant and discordant twins, possibly because power was limited.

The TCR originated in a human donor with ulcerative colitis or Crohn's disease, or a healthy co-twin of an affected twin (not recorded which). Sequenced material: blood. J is TRBJ1-2 and V is TRBV19; TCRdb outputs TRBD1, but without DNA this stays unchecked. The CDR3 here is CASRPRTGAGYTF.